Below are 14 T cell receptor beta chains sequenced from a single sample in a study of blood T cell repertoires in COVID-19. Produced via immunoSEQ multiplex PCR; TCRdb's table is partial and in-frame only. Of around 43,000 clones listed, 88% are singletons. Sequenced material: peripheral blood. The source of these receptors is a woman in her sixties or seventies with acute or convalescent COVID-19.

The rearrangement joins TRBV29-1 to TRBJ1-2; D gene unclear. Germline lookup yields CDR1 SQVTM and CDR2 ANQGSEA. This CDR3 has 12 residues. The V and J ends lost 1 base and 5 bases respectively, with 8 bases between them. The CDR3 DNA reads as TGCAGCGTTGAAGGCAGGAAATATGGCTACACCTTC. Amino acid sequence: CSVEGRKYGYTF.

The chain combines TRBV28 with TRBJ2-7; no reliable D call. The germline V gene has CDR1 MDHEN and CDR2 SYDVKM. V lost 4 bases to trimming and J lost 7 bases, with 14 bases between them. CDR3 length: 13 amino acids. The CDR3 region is CASSSPLQLEQYV. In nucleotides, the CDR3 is TGTGCCAGCAGTTCCCCCCTACAGTTAGAGCAGTACGTC.

The CDR3 DNA follows: TGTGCCAGCAGCTTAGTACTAGCGGCGAACACCGGGGAGCTGTTTTTT. Encoded protein: CASSLVLAANTGELFF. The rearrangement links TRBV7-6 to TRBJ2-2; 8 positions match TRBD2. Germline-derived CDR1 and CDR2 are SGHVS and FNYEAQ. The CDR3 is made up of 16 amino acids. The J segment lost 0 bases and the V segment lost 1 base, leaving 1 base of the junction unmatched.

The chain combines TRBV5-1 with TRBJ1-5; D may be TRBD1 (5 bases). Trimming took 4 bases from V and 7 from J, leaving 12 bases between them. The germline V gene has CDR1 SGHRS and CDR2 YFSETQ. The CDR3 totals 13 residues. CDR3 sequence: CASSPNRGQPQHF. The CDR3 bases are TGCGCCAGCAGCCCGAACCGGGGGCAGCCCCAGCATTTT. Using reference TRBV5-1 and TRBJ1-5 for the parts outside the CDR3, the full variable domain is KAGVTQTPRYLIKTRGQQVTLSCSPISGHRSVSWYQQTPGQGLQFLFEYFSETQRNKGNFPGRFSGRQFSNSRSEMNVSTLELGDSALYLCASSPNRGQPQHFGDGTRLSIL.

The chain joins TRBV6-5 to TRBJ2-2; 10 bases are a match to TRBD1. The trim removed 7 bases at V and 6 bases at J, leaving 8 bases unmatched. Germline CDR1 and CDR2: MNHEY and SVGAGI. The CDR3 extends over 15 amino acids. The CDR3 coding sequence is TGTGCCAGCAAACGGACAGGGGGAATATCCGGGGAGCTGTTTTTT. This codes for CASKRTGGISGELFF.

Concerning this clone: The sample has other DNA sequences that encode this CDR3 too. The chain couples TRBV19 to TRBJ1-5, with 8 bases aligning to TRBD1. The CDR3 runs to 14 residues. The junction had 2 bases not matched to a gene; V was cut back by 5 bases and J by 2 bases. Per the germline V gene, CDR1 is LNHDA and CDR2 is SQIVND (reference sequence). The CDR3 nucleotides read TGTGCCAGTAGTCAGGGGGCAGGCAATCAGCCCCAGCATTTT. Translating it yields CASSQGAGNQPQHF.

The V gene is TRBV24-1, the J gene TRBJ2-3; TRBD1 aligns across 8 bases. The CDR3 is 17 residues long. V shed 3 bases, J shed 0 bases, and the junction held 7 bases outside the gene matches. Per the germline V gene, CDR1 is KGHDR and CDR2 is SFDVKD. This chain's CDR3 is CATSDKWDRSSTDTQYF. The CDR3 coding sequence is TGTGCCACCAGTGATAAATGGGACAGGAGCAGCACAGATACGCAGTATTTT.

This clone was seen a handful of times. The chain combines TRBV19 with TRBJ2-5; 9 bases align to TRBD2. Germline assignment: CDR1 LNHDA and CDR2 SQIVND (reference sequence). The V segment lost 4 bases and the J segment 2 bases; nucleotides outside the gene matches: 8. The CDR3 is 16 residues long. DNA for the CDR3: TGTGCCAGTAGTAAGGGACTAGCTGCCGCTCAAGAGACCCAGTACTTC. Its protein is CASSKGLAAAQETQYF.

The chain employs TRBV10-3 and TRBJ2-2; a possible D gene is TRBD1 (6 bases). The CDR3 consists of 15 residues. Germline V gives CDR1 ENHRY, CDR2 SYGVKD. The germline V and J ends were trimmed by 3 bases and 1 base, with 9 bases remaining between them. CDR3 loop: CAISDRGLNTGELFF. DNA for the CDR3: TGTGCCATCAGTGACAGGGGCCTGAACACCGGGGAGCTGTTTTTT.

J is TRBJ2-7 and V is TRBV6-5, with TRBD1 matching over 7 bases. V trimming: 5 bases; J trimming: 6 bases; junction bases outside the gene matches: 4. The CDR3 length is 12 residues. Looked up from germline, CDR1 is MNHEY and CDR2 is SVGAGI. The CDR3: CASSRQGGEQYV. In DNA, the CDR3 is TGTGCCAGCAGTCGACAGGGCGGCGAGCAGTACGTC.

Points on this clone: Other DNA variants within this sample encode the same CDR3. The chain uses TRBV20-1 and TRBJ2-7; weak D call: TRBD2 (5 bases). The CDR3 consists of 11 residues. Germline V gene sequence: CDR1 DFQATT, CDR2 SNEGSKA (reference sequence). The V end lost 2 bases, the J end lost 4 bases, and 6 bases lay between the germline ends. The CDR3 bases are TGCAGTGCTAGATCGGGATACGAGCAGTACGTC. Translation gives CSARSGYEQYV.

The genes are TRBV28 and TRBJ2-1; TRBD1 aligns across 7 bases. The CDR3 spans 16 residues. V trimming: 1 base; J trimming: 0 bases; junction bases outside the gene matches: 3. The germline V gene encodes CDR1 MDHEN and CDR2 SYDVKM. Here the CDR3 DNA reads TGTGCCAGCAGTTTATCACAGGGGATCTCCTACAATGAGCAGTTCTTC. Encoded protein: CASSLSQGISYNEQFF. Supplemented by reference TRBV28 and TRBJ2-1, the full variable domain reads DVKVTQSSRYLVKRTGEKVFLECVQDMDHENMFWYRQDPGLGLRLIYFSYDVKMKEKGDIPEGYSVSREKKERFSLILESASTNQTSMYLCASSLSQGISYNEQFFGPGTRLTVL.

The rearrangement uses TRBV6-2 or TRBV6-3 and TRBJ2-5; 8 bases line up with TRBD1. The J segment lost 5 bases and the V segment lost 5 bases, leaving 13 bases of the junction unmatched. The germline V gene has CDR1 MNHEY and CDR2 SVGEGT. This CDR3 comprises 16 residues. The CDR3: CASSGNPGQGRETQYF. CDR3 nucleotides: TGTGCCAGCAGTGGGAACCCCGGACAGGGTAGGGAGACCCAGTACTTC.

CDR3 residues: CASSEYLNTEAFF. In DNA form, the CDR3 reads TGTGCCAGCAGTGAATATCTTAACACTGAAGCTTTCTTT. V usage is TRBV6-1 and J usage is TRBJ1-1; D call uncertain. Per the germline V gene, CDR1 is MNHNS and CDR2 is SASEGT. The CDR3 is 13 residues long. V lost 2 bases to trimming and J lost 2 bases, with 6 bases between them.